The 8 T cell receptor beta chains reported below all come from one sample, sequenced in a study of prognosis after radiotherapy for stage I lung cancer. Genomic DNA was the source, and TCR beta CDR3 was amplified from it by two-round multiplex PCR. The first round of PCR was done with primers that matched each TRBV and TRBJ gene. From the multiplex PCR reads, TCRdb called clonotypes with MiXCR, one entry per CDR3 protein. This table holds around 51,000 distinct CDR3 sequences, less than 45% found once. Source: PBMCs, taken before or after stereotactic body radiation therapy (not recorded which). These receptor sequences come from a donor over 45 with non-small cell lung cancer.

As to this clonotype: This sequence may be a read error, since a much larger clone differs from it by one base. J is TRBJ1-1 and V is TRBV6-5; 7 bases line up with TRBD1. This CDR3 has 15 residues. J gave up 2 bases and V 2 bases, and 5 bases lay outside the gene matches. Germline CDR1 and CDR2: MNHEY and SVGAGI. The CDR3 sequence: CASSYLTGTNTEAFF. The CDR3 coding sequence is TGTGCCAGCAGTTACCTGACAGGGACCAACACTGAAGCTTTCTTT.

J is TRBJ2-4 and V is TRBV6-1; tentatively, D is TRBD2 (7 bases). CDR3 length equals 14 residues. Germline V CDR1 and CDR2: MNHNS, SASEGT. The V end lost 6 bases, the J end lost 9 bases, and 18 bases lay between the germline ends. In DNA, the CDR3 is TGTGCCAGCAGCCCGACAGTGGGAGGGGGCATTCAGTACTTC. Translating gives CASSPTVGGGIQYF.

At least ten counts were recorded for this clonotype. The V call is TRBV5-1, the J call TRBJ2-7; 11 nucleotides align to TRBD2. CDR3 length: 15 residues. J gave up 2 bases and V 5 bases, and 6 bases lay outside the gene matches. Germline V CDR1 and CDR2: SGHRS, YFSETQ. As DNA, the CDR3 is TGCGCCAGCAGAGATGGGACTAGCGGAACCTACGAGCAGTACTTC. This sequence encodes CASRDGTSGTYEQYF.

The sample holds a few counts of this clonotype. Since a much larger clone is just one base distant, this may be a read error. CDR3 nucleotides: TGTGCCGGTAGTTCGGACAGGGGCCTTTATAGCAATCAGCCCCAGCATTTT. It yields the protein CAGSSDRGLYSNQPQHF. This sequence joins TRBV19 and TRBJ1-5, with TRBD1 identical over 9 bases. Germline V gene sequence: CDR1 LNHDA, CDR2 SQIVND (reference sequence). The CDR3 sequence is 17 residues long.

The chain links TRBV27 to TRBJ1-2; D is unclear. Germline V gene data show CDR1 as MNHEY and CDR2 as SMNVEV (reference sequence). CDR3 length equals 14 residues. The CDR3, as DNA: TGTGCAAACAGTTTATCTGCCACGCTCTATGGCTACACCTTC. This translates into CANSLSATLYGYTF.

This clonotype was seen ten or more times. This chain connects TRBV20-1 to TRBJ2-3; possible D gene TRBD1, 5 bases. This CDR3 is built from 15 residues. Germline V gene sequence: CDR1 DFQATT, CDR2 SNEGSKA (reference sequence). The V gene lost 2 bases and the J gene lost 2 bases, with 14 bases spanning the gap. This CDR3 is CSARHRQGLTDTQYF. The CDR3 nucleotides are TGCAGTGCTAGACATAGGCAGGGCCTCACAGATACGCAGTATTTT.

This clonotype was detected many times. The DNA for the CDR3 is TGTGCCAGCAGCTGGGGGGTAGGGACCCATTCACCCCTCCACTTT. It yields the protein CASSWGVGTHSPLHF. The chain joins TRBV11-3 to TRBJ1-6; a weak D match, TRBD1 (5 bases). Trimming left V 4 bases short and J 8 bases short, with 15 bases between. Germline CDR1 reads SGHNT; CDR2 reads YENEEA. The CDR3 is made up of 15 amino acids.

This clonotype was found many times. This chain joins TRBV19 and TRBJ2-5; no clear D. CDR3 size: 12 residues. CDR1 is LNHDA and CDR2 is SQIVND in the germline V gene (reference sequence). V was pared by 0 bases and J by 7 bases, with 6 bases between. CDR3 in DNA: TGTGCCAGTAGTATAGATAGGACGACCCAGTACTTC. The encoded protein is CASSIDRTTQYF.